One T cell receptor (beta chain) is described in this entry. Looked up from germline, CDR1 is ENHRY and CDR2 is SYGVKD. The germline V and J ends were trimmed by 3 bases and 7 bases, with 16 bases remaining between them. The CDR3 runs to 16 residues. The table came from immunoSEQ multiplex PCR; TCRdb's copy has only in-frame clones and leaves some out. The table includes approximately 100,000 clones, about 88% detected once. This entry comes from a study of cytomegalovirus exposure and HLA in healthy donors. This receptor was identified in a woman between 18 and 29 years old in good health and CMV-seropositive. The chain employs TRBV10-3 and TRBJ1-6; TRBD1 is a possible D gene (6 bases). The sequenced sample consisted of PBMCs. The CDR3, as DNA: TGTGCCATCAGTGACCAGGGGATGATTCGAAATTCACCCCTCCACTTT. This gives the protein CAISDQGMIRNSPLHF.